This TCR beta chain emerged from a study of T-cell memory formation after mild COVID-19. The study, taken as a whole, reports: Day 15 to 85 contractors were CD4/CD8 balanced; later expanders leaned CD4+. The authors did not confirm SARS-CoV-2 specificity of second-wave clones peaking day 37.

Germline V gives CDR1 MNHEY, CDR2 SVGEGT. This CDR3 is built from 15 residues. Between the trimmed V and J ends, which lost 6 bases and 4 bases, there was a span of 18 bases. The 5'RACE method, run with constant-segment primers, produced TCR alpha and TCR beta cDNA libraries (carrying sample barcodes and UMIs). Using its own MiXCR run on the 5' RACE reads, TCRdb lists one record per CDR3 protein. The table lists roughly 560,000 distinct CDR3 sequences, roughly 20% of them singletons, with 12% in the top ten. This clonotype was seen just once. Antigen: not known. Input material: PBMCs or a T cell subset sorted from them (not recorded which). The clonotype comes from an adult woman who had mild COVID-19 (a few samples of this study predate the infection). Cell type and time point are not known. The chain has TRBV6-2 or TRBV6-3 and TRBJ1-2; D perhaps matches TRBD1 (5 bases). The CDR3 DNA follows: TGTGCCAGCAGCTCCAGGCAGGGTCTCGGCTATGGCTACACCTTC. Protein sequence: CASSSRQGLGYGYTF.